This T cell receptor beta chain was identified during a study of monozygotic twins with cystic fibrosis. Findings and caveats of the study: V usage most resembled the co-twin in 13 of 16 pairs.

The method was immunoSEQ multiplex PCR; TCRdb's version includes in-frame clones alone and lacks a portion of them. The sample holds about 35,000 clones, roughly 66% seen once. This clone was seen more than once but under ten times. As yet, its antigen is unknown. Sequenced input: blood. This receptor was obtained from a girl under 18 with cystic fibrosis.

Here the CDR3 DNA reads TGTGCCTGGACCCTGGGAGAAACGGGAGAAAAACTGTTTTTT. Residues: CAWTLGETGEKLFF. The chain combines TRBV30 with TRBJ1-4; D gene uncertain. V lost 4 bases to trimming and J lost 8 bases, with 17 bases between them. The CDR3 runs 14 residues. The germline V gene encodes CDR1 GTSNPN and CDR2 SVGIG (reference sequence).